A single sample gave rise to the 14 T cell receptor beta chains below, sequenced in a study of T cell responses to AZD1222 COVID-19 vaccine. This table comes from immunoSEQ multiplex PCR, and its TCRdb copy is limited to in-frame clones, with some not included. The sample has about 160,000 clones, more than 85% seen once. The sequences come from peripheral blood, collected on day 0 of AZD1222 vaccination. All receptors derive from an adult in good health.

This rearrangement joins TRBV12-3 or TRBV12-4 to TRBJ2-5; unclear D gene. This CDR3 has 11 amino acids. V gave up 3 bases and J gave up 5 bases, with 4 bases separating them. CDR3 sequence (DNA): TGTGCCAGCAGTTTTTCGGAGACCCAGTACTTC. Amino acid sequence: CASSFSETQYF.

The chain combines TRBV9 with TRBJ2-1; TRBD2 agrees at 13 bases. The trim removed 3 bases at V and 9 bases at J, leaving 9 bases unmatched. CDR3 length: 16 amino acids. Germline V gene lookup returns CDR1 SGDLS and CDR2 YYNGEE. The CDR3 DNA is TGTGCCAGCAGCGAGTGGACTAGCGGGAGTTCCGGTGAGCAGTTCTTC. This encodes CASSEWTSGSSGEQFF.

This clone has only one observation. This chain links TRBV27 with TRBJ1-5, with a possible D match to TRBD1 (5 bases). Looked up from germline, CDR1 is MNHEY and CDR2 is SMNVEV (reference sequence). V gave up 3 bases and J gave up 1 base, with 10 bases separating them. The CDR3 has 15 residues. CDR3 loop: CASSFEGASNQPQHF. The CDR3 DNA follows: TGTGCCAGCAGTTTTGAAGGGGCCAGCAATCAGCCCCAGCATTTT.

The gene calls are TRBV7-9 and TRBJ1-5; TRBD1 is a possible D gene (5 bases). Trimming took 1 base from V and 11 from J, leaving 18 bases between them. This CDR3 has 15 amino acids. Germline V gives CDR1 SEHNR, CDR2 FQNEAQ (reference sequence). Here the CDR3 DNA reads TGTGCCAGCAGCTTAGGTCGCGCGGGGGGTGAGACCCAGCATTTT. This codes for CASSLGRAGGETQHF.

V gene TRBV7-3 combines with J gene TRBJ2-1, with D possibly TRBD1 on 6 matching bases. The CDR3 has 14 residues. The V gene's germline CDR1 is SGHTA and CDR2 FQGTGA. V gave up 2 bases and J gave up 10 bases, with 15 bases separating them. CDR3 residues: CASSLGGHGGEQFF. DNA of the CDR3: TGTGCCAGCAGCTTAGGGGGCCACGGCGGCGAGCAGTTCTTC.

V and J are TRBV11-2 and TRBJ1-2, with a possible D match to TRBD1 (5 bases). Germline V gives CDR1 SGHAT, CDR2 FQNNGV. The CDR3 loop spans 14 amino acids. Deletions cut 5 bases from V and 8 bases from J, with 18 bases between. CDR3 in amino acids: CASSRPSPGQGYTF. CDR3 coding DNA: TGTGCCAGCAGCCGGCCCTCCCCGGGGCAGGGCTACACCTTC. Full variable domain (outside the CDR3, taken from reference TRBV11-2 and TRBJ1-2): EAGVAQSPRYKIIEKRQSVAFWCNPISGHATLYWYQQILGQGPKLLIQFQNNGVVDDSQLPKDRFSAERLKGVDSTLKIQPAKLEDSAVYLCASSRPSPGQGYTFGSGTRLTVV.

The chain links TRBV5-6 to TRBJ2-2; 12 bases fit TRBD2. V gave up 2 bases and J gave up 5 bases; unmatched junction bases: 7. CDR1 and CDR2 from the germline V gene are SGHDT and YYEEEE. CDR3 length equals 17 residues. The CDR3 nucleotides are TGTGCCAGCAGCTTTGGACTAGCGGGATGGCAAACCGGGGAGCTGTTTTTT. It yields the protein CASSFGLAGWQTGELFF.

In this sample, this clone turned up once. The chain links TRBV7-8 to TRBJ1-5; D may be TRBD1 (5 bases). Between the trimmed V and J ends, which lost 3 bases and 5 bases, there was a span of 8 bases. Germline V CDR1 and CDR2: SGHVS, FQNEAQ. The CDR3 spans 13 residues. CDR3 in DNA: TGTGCCAGCAGCTTGCAGGGCCATCAGCCCCAGCATTTT. This translates into CASSLQGHQPQHF. The variable domain in full, with the rest retrieved from reference TRBV7-8 and TRBJ1-5, is GAGVSQSPRYKVAKRGQDVALRCDPISGHVSLFWYQQALGQGPEFLTYFQNEAQLDKSGLPSDRFFAERPEGSVSTLKIQRTQQEDSAVYLCASSLQGHQPQHFGDGTRLSIL.

The rearrangement links TRBV5-1 to TRBJ2-7, with D perhaps being TRBD1 or TRBD2 (5 bases each). Trimming took off 5 bases at V and 2 bases at J, with 14 bases between the two ends. The germline V gene encodes CDR1 SGHRS and CDR2 YFSETQ. The CDR3 is 14 residues long. In DNA form, the CDR3 reads TGCGCCAGCAGTTGGGACCTGGGGCCCTACGAGCAGTACTTC. Its protein product is CASSWDLGPYEQYF.

This chain links TRBV21-1 with TRBJ1-5. TRBV21-1 is reported as a pseudogene. The CDR3 length is 17 residues. The CDR3 is CASSKGRHSPGDQPQHF. The CDR3 nucleotides read TGTGCCAGCAGCAAAGGGAGGCATTCCCCGGGCGATCAGCCCCAGCATTTT.

This sequence joins TRBV4-3 and TRBJ2-5, with a tentative D call TRBD2 (5 bases). Trimming left V 0 bases short and J 3 bases short, with 11 bases between. Germline assignment: CDR1 LGHNA and CDR2 YSLEER. CDR3 length: 15 residues. The CDR3: CASSQEGTREETQYF. The CDR3 nucleotides are TGCGCCAGCAGCCAAGAGGGAACTAGGGAAGAGACCCAGTACTTC.

The chain carries TRBV27 and TRBJ2-1; TRBD1 matches at 9 bases. This CDR3 has 16 residues. The J segment lost 2 bases and the V segment lost 3 bases, leaving 5 bases of the junction unmatched. The germline gives CDR1 MNHEY, CDR2 SMNVEV (reference sequence). The CDR3: CASSFNDRGTYNEQFF. The CDR3 region has the DNA TGTGCCAGCAGTTTCAACGACAGGGGGACCTACAATGAGCAGTTCTTC.

This chain connects TRBV28 to TRBJ1-5; 9 bases are a match to TRBD1. CDR3 length: 13 residues. With V trimmed by 5 bases and J by 10 bases, 6 bases remained unmatched. CDR1 and CDR2 from the germline V gene are MDHEN and SYDVKM. The CDR3 is CASSGTGYSPQHF. The DNA for the CDR3 is TGTGCCAGCAGTGGGACAGGGTATTCCCCCCAGCATTTT. Variable domain in full (rest from reference TRBV28 and TRBJ1-5): DVKVTQSSRYLVKRTGEKVFLECVQDMDHENMFWYRQDPGLGLRLIYFSYDVKMKEKGDIPEGYSVSREKKERFSLILESASTNQTSMYLCASSGTGYSPQHFGDGTRLSIL.

The rearrangement links TRBV10-3 to TRBJ1-1; possibly TRBD1 for D (6 bases). The CDR3 totals 15 residues. Trimming stripped 0 bases from V and 4 bases from J, with 12 bases between. CDR1 is ENHRY, CDR2 SYGVKD, per germline. In DNA, the CDR3 is TGTGCCATCAGTGAGTCCTGGGGGCGCGGCACTGAAGCTTTCTTT. Protein: CAISESWGRGTEAFF.